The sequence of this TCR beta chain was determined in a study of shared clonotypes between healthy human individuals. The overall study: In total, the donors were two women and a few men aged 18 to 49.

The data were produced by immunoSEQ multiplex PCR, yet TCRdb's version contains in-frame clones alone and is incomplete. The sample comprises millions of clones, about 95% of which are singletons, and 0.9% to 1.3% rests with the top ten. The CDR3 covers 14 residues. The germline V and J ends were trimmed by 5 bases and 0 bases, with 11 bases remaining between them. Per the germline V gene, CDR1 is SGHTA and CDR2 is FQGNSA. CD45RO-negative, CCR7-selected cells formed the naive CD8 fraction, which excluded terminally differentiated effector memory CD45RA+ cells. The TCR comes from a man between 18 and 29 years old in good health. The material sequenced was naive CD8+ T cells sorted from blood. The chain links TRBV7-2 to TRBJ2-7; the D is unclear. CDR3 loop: CASSTDSGSYEQYF. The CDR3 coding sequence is TGTGCCAGCAGCACCGACTCAGGCTCCTACGAGCAGTACTTC.